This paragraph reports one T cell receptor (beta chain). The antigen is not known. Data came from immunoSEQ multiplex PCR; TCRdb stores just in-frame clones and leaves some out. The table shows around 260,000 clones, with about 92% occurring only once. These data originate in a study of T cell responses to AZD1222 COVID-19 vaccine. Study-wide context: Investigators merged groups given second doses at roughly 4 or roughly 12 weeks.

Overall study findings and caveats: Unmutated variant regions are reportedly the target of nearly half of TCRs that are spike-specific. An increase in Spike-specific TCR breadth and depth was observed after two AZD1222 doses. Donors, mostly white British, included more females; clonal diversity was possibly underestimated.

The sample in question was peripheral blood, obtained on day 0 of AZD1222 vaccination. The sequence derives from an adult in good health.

CDR3 loop: CASSSAPITDTQYF. The CDR3 DNA reads as TGTGCCAGCAGCTCTGCGCCGATCACAGATACGCAGTATTTT. The V gene is TRBV7-2, the J gene TRBJ2-3; D is ambiguous. With 4 bases removed from V and 2 bases from J, the gap between germline ends came to 10 bases. The CDR3 loop spans 14 amino acids. In germline, CDR1 is SGHTA, CDR2 FQGNSA.